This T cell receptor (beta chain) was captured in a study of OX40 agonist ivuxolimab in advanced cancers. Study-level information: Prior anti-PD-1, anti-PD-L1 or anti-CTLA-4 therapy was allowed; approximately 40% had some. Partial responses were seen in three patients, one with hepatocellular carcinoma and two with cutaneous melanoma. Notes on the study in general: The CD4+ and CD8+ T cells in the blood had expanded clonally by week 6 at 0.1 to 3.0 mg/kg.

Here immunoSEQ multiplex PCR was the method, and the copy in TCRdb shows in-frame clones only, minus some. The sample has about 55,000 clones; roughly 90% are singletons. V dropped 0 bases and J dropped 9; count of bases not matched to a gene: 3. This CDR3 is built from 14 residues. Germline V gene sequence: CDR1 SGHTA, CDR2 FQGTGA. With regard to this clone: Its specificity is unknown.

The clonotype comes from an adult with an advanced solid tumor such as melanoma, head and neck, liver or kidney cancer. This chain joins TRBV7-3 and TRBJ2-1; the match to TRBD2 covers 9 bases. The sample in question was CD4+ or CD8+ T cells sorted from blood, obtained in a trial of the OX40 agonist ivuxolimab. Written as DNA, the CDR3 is TGTGCCAGCAGCTTAACTAGCGGGAGAGTTGAGCAGTTCTTC. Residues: CASSLTSGRVEQFF.